The 10 T cell receptor beta chains in this list originate from one sample, sequenced in a study of blood T cell repertoires in COVID-19. The assay was immunoSEQ multiplex PCR, and TCRdb's table has in-frame clones only and misses some. The data show roughly 170,000 clones, 70% to 90% seen once. Source material: peripheral blood. The source of these receptors is an older man with active or convalescent COVID-19.

This clone was counted a single time. V is TRBV7-8 and J is TRBJ2-7; tentatively, D is TRBD1 (6 bases). The CDR3 spans 14 residues. Trimming took 5 bases from V and 3 from J, leaving 14 bases between them. The germline V gene encodes CDR1 SGHVS and CDR2 FQNEAQ. CDR3 sequence reads: CASSDRDKGYEQYF. The CDR3 nucleotides read TGTGCCAGCAGCGACCGGGACAAAGGCTACGAGCAGTACTTC.

V is TRBV2 and J is TRBJ2-1; 8 bases map to TRBD2. Losses at the gene ends were 0 bases for V and 9 bases for J; bases not matched to a gene: 10. Germline V lookup: CDR1 SNHLY, CDR2 FYNNEI. The CDR3 has 16 residues. The CDR3 reads CASSEALRGGVGEQFF. The CDR3 region has the DNA TGTGCCAGCAGTGAAGCGCTTCGGGGGGGTGTCGGTGAGCAGTTCTTC. The full variable domain, in which reference TRBV2 and TRBJ2-1 provide the parts outside the CDR3, is EPEVTQTPSHQVTQMGQEVILRCVPISNHLYFYWYRQILGQKVEFLVSFYNNEISEKSEIFDDQFSVERPDGSNFTLKIRSTKLEDSAMYFCASSEALRGGVGEQFFGPGTRLTVL.

The chain links TRBV11-2 to TRBJ1-6; D is uncertain. The CDR3 is 16 amino acids. V was trimmed by 3 bases and J by 0 bases, leaving 9 bases between them. Germline V gene data show CDR1 as SGHAT and CDR2 as FQNNGV. The CDR3 reads CASSLAVNSYNSPLHF. CDR3 bases: TGTGCCAGCAGCTTGGCGGTAAACTCCTATAATTCACCCCTCCACTTT.

This rearrangement joins TRBV18 to TRBJ1-4, with 11 bases fitting TRBD1. The CDR3 totals 15 residues. V shed 3 bases, J shed 4 bases, and the junction held 1 base outside the gene matches. The germline V gene encodes CDR1 KGHSH and CDR2 LQKENI. Written as DNA, the CDR3 is TGTGCCAGCTCACCCGGGACAGGGGGTAATGAAAAACTGTTTTTT. Its protein product is CASSPGTGGNEKLFF. The variable domain in full, completed from reference TRBV18 and TRBJ1-4, reads NAGVMQNPRHLVRRRGQEARLRCSPMKGHSHVYWYRQLPEEGLKFMVYLQKENIIDESGMPKERFSAEFPKEGPSILRIQQVVRGDSAAYFCASSPGTGGNEKLFFGSGTQLSVL.

This sequence joins TRBV24-1 and TRBJ2-1; TRBD2 is a possible D gene (6 bases). Trimming cost V 3 bases and J 6 bases, with 17 bases left between them. Per germline, CDR1 KGHDR and CDR2 SFDVKD. The CDR3 extends over 16 amino acids. CDR3 nucleotide sequence: TGTGCCACCAGTGATCCCGGACGGGAGAGGGGCAATGAGCAGTTCTTC. Residues: CATSDPGRERGNEQFF.

The V and J genes are TRBV10-3 and TRBJ1-2; D may be TRBD1 (6 bases). The CDR3 covers 15 residues. Germline loops: CDR1 ENHRY, CDR2 SYGVKD. The V end was cut by 3 bases, the J end by 4 bases, with 15 bases between. CDR3 bases: TGTGCCATCAGTGAAGGACAGACTGTAACCTATGGCTACACCTTC. Protein: CAISEGQTVTYGYTF.

This clone was observed a single time. This chain uses TRBV3-1 (or the pseudogene TRBV3-2) with TRBJ1-4; the match to TRBD1 covers 10 bases. Germline trimming cut 6 bases from V and 7 bases from J; bases unmatched to any gene: 5. The CDR3 runs to 14 residues. Germline V gene data show CDR1 as LGHDT and CDR2 as YNNKEL (reference sequence). CDR3 in DNA: TGTGCCAGCAGTCACCGGGACAGGGGTGAAAAACTGTTTTTT. Translating it yields CASSHRDRGEKLFF.

The DNA for the CDR3 is TGTGCCAGCAGTGAATGGGGGGGATCGAACACTGAAGCTTTCTTT. This sequence encodes CASSEWGGSNTEAFF. This chain uses TRBV6-1 with TRBJ1-1; a weak D match, TRBD1 (5 bases). There are 15 residues in the CDR3. Germline CDR1 is MNHNS and CDR2 is SASEGT. The V and J ends lost 2 bases and 1 base respectively, with 11 bases between them.

This rearrangement joins TRBV29-1 to TRBJ1-5, with 7 bases fitting TRBD1. CDR1 and CDR2 (germline): SQVTM, ANQGSEA. Unmatched junction bases numbered 8, after V lost 3 bases and J lost 6 bases. This CDR3 has 14 residues. The CDR3 region has the DNA TGCAGCGTTGACGAGACAGGGAGTGGTCAGCCCCAGCATTTT. Its protein is CSVDETGSGQPQHF.

This rearrangement joins TRBV19 to TRBJ2-1, with a possible D match to TRBD2 (6 bases). Trimming took off 5 bases at V and 0 bases at J, with 14 bases between the two ends. Germline loops: CDR1 LNHDA, CDR2 SQIVND (reference sequence). The CDR3 has 16 amino acids. The CDR3 nucleotides are TGTGCCAGTAGTGCCTTGGGACTCACCTCCTACAATGAGCAGTTCTTC. It encodes CASSALGLTSYNEQFF.